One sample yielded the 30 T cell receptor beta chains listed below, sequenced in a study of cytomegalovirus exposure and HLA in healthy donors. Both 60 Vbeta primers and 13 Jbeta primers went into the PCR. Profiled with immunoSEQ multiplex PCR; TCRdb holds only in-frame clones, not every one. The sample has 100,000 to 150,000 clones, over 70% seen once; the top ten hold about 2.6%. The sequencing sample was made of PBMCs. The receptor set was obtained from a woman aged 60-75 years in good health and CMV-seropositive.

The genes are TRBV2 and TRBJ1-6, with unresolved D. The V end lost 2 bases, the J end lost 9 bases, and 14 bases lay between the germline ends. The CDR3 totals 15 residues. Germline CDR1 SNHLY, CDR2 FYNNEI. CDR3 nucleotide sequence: TGTGCCAGCAGTGAAAGGAGGCAAGGTAGTTCACCCCTCCACTTT. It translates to CASSERRQGSSPLHF.

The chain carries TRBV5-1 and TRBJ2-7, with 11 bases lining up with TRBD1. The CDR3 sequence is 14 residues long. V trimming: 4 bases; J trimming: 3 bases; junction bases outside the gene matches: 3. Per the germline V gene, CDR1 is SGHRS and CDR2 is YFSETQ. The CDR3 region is CASSTGTGGYEQYF. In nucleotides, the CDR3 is TGCGCCAGCAGCACCGGGACAGGGGGCTACGAGCAGTACTTC.

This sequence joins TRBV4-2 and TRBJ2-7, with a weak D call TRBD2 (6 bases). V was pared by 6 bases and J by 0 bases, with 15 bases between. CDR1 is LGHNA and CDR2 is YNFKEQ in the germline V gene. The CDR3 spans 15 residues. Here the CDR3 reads CASRDPGLTSYEQYF. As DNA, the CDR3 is TGTGCCAGCAGAGACCCCGGACTAACCTCCTACGAGCAGTACTTC.

CDR3 coding DNA: TGTGCCAGCAGCCACAGGGGCCCCAATCAGCCCCAGCATTTT. It codes for CASSHRGPNQPQHF. V gene TRBV13 combines with J gene TRBJ1-5, with 7 positions matching TRBD1. Trimming at V came to 5 bases and at J to 3 bases, leaving 4 bases not matched to a gene. The length of the CDR3 is 14 residues. CDR1 and CDR2 (germline): PRHDT, FYEKMQ (reference sequence).

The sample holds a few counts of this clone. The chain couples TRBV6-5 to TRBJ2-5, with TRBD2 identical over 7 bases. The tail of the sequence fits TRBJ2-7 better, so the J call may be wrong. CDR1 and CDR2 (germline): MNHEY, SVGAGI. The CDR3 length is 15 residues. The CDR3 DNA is TGTGCCAGCAGTTACTCCGGGGAGGGGCCTTCCGAGCAGTACTTC. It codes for CASSYSGEGPSEQYF.

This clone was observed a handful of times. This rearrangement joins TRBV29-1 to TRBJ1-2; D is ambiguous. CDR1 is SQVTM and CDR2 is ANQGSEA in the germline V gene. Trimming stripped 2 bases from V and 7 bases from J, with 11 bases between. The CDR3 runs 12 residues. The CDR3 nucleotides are TGCAGCGTTGAAAACCTTCCCGGTGGCTACACCTTC. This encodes CSVENLPGGYTF.

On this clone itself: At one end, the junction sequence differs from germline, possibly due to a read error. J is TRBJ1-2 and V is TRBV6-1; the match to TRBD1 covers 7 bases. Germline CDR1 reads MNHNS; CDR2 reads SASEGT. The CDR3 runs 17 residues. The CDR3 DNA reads TGTGCCAGCAGAGAAGTGTCAGGGGGAGGAAGGAACTATGGCTACACCTTC. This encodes CASREVSGGGRNYGYTF.

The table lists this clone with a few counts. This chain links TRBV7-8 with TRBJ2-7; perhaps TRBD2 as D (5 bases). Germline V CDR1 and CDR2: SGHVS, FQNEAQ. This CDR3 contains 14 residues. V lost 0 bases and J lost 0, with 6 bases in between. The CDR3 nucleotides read TGTGCCAGCAGCTTAGCGGGGAGCTCCTACGAGCAGTACTTC. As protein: CASSLAGSSYEQYF.

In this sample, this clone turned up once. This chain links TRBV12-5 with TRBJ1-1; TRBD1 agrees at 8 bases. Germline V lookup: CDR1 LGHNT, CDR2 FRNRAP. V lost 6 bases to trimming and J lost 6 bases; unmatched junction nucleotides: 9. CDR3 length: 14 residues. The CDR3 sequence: CASGLGQGASEAFF. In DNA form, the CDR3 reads TGTGCTAGTGGCCTCGGACAGGGCGCCTCTGAAGCTTTCTTT.

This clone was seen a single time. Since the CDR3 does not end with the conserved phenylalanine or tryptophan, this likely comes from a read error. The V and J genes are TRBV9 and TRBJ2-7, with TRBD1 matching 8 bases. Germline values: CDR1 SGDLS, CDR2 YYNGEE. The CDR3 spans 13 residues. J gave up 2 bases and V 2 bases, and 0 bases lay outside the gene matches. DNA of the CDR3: TGTGCCAGCAGCGTGACAGGGGCCTACGAGCAGTACCTC. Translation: CASSVTGAYEQYL.

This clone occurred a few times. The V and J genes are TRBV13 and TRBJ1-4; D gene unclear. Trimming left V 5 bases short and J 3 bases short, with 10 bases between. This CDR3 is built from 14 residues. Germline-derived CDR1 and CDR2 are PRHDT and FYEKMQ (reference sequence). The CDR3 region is CASSPRAANEKLFF. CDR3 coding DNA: TGTGCCAGCAGCCCGCGGGCAGCTAATGAAAAACTGTTTTTT. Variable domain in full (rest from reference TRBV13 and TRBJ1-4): AAGVIQSPRHLIKEKRETATLKCYPIPRHDTVYWYQQGPGQDPQFLISFYEKMQSDKGSIPDRFSAQQFSDYHSELNMSSLELGDSALYFCASSPRAANEKLFFGSGTQLSVL.

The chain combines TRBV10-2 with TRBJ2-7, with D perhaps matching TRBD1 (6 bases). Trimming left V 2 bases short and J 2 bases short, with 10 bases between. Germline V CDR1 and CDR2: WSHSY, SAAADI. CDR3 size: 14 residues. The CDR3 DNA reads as TGCGCCAGCAGTGAGCGGGCAGGGGCCTACGAGCAGTACTTC. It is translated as CASSERAGAYEQYF.

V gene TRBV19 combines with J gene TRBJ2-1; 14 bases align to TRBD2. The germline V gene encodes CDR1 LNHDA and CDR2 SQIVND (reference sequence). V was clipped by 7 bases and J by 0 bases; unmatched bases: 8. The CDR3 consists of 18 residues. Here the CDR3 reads CASIGLAGGANSYNEQFF. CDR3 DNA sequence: TGTGCCAGTATCGGACTAGCGGGGGGCGCGAACTCCTACAATGAGCAGTTCTTC.

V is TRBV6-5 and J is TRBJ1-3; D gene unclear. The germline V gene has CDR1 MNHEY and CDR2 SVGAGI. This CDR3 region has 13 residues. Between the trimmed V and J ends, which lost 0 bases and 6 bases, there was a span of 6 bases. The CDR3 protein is CASSYSRENTIYF. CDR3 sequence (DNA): TGTGCCAGCAGTTACTCCCGCGAAAACACCATATATTTT.

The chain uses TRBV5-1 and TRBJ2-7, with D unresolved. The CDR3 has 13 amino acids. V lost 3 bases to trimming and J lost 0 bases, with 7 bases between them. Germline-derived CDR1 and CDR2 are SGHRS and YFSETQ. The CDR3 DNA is TGCGCCAGCAGCTACTCCAACTCCTACGAGCAGTACTTC. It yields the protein CASSYSNSYEQYF.

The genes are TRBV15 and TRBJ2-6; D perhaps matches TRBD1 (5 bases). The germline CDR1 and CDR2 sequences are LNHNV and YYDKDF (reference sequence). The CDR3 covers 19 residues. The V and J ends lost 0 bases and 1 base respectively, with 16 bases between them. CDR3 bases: TGTGCCACCAGCAGAGATCCCAGGGCAGGCCTATCTGGGGCCAACGTCCTGACTTTC. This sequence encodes CATSRDPRAGLSGANVLTF.

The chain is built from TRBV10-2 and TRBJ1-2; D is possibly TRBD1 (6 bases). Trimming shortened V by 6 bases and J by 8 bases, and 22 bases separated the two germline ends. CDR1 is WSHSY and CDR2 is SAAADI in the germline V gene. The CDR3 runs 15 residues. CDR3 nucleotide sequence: TGCGCCAGCAGCCCTCTCGTCAGGGGATCGGAAGGCTACACCTTC. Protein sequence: CASSPLVRGSEGYTF.

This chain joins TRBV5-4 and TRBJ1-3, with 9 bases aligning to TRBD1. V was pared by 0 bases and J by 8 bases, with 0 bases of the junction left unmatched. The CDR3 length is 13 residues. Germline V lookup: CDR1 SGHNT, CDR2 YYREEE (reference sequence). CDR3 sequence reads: CASSLGQGDTIYF. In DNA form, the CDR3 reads TGTGCCAGCAGCTTGGGACAGGGGGACACCATATATTTT.

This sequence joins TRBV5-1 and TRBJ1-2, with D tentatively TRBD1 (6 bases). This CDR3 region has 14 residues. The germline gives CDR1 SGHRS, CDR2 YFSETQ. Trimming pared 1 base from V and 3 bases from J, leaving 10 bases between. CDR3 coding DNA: TGCGCCAGCAGCTTGTCAGGGGCCCACTATGGCTACACCTTC. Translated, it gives CASSLSGAHYGYTF.

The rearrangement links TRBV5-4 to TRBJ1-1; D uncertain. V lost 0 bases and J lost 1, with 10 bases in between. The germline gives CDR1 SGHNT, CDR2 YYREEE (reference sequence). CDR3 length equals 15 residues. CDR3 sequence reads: CASSLADFANTEAFF. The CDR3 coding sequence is TGTGCCAGCAGCTTGGCCGACTTCGCGAACACTGAAGCTTTCTTT.

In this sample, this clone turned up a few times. The CDR3 coding sequence is TGTGCCAGCTCACCCGGACAGGGGATAAGGAATCAGCCCCAGCATTTT. It codes for CASSPGQGIRNQPQHF. The V call is TRBV18, the J call TRBJ1-5, with TRBD1 identical over 9 bases. The J segment lost 4 bases and the V segment lost 3 bases, leaving 7 bases of the junction unmatched. The CDR3 has 16 residues. Per the germline V gene, CDR1 is KGHSH and CDR2 is LQKENI.

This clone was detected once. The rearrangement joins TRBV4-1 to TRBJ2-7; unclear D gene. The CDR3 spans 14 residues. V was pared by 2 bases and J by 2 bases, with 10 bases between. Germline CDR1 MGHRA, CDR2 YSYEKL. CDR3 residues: CASSQWPPTYEQYF. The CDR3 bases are TGCGCCAGCAGCCAATGGCCCCCGACCTACGAGCAGTACTTC.

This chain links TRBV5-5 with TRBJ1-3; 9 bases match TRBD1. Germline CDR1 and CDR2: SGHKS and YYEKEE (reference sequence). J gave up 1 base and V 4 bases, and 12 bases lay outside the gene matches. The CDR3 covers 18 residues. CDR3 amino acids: CASSRSNRGHQSGNTIYF. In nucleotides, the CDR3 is TGTGCCAGCAGCCGCTCGAACAGGGGGCACCAATCTGGAAACACCATATATTTT.

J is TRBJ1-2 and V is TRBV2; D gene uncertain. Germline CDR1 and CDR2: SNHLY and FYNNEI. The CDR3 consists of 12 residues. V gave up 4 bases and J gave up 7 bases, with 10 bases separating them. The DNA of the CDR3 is TGTGCCAGCAGTGCCGGGGTAGGTGGCTACACCTTC. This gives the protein CASSAGVGGYTF.

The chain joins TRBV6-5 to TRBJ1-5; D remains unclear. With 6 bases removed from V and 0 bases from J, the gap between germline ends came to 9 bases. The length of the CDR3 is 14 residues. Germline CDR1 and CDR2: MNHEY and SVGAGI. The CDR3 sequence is CASSQFNSNQPQHF. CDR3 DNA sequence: TGTGCCAGCAGCCAGTTCAATAGCAATCAGCCCCAGCATTTT.

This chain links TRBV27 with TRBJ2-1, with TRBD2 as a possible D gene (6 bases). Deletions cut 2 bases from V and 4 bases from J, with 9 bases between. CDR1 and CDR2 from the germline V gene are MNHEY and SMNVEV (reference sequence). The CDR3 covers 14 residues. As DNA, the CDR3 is TGTGCCAGCAGTTTAGACGGGAGATACAATGAGCAGTTCTTC. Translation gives CASSLDGRYNEQFF.

As DNA, the CDR3 is TGCGCCAGCAGCCGGGACAGACCAAACGAGCAGTACTTC. Its protein is CASSRDRPNEQYF. The genes are TRBV5-1 and TRBJ2-7; 7 bases align to TRBD1. CDR3 length: 13 amino acids. CDR1 and CDR2 from the germline V gene are SGHRS and YFSETQ. The junction had 6 bases not matched to a gene; V was cut back by 4 bases and J by 5 bases.

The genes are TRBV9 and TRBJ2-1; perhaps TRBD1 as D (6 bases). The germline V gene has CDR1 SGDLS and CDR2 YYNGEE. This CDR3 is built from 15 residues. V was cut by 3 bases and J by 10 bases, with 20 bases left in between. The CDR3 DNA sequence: TGTGCCAGCAGCGCGACAGGTGATACAATGATGGAGCAGTTCTTC. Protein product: CASSATGDTMMEQFF.

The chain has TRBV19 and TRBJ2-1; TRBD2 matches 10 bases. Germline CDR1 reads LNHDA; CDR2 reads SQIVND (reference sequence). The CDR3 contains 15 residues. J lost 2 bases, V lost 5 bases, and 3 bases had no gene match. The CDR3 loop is CASSVLAGTYNEQFF. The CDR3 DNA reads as TGTGCCAGTAGTGTACTAGCGGGGACCTACAATGAGCAGTTCTTC.

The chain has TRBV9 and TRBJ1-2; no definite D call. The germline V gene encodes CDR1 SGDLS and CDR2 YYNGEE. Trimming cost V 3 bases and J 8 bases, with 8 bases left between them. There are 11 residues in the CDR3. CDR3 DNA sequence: TGTGCCAGCAGCGCCTCCCTCGGCTACACCTTC. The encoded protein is CASSASLGYTF. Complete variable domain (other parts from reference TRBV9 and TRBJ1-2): DSGVTQTPKHLITATGQRVTLRCSPRSGDLSVYWYQQSLDQGLQFLIQYYNGEERAKGNILERFSAQQFPDLHSELNLSSLELGDSALYFCASSASLGYTFGSGTRLTVV.